The rows below give T cell receptor beta chains drawn from one sample of a study of cytomegalovirus exposure and HLA in healthy donors. Libraries were prepared by immunoSEQ multiplex PCR; TCRdb keeps only in-frame clonotypes and omits some of them. The data contain about 160,000 clones, approximately 87% of them seen just once; the ten biggest clones take up about 5.8%. Sequencing was done on a sample of PBMCs. These receptor sequences come from a woman under 40 in good health and CMV-seronegative. CDR3s include the opening cysteine and the closing phenylalanine or tryptophan. D genes are given only for firm matches. Clone sizes are given selectively: once, few, many, or a class where the clone is expanded.

cdr3_aa cdr3_nt clone_size j_call v_call d_call
CASSEARIKNIQYF TGTGCCAGCAGTGAAGCGAGGATTAAAAACATTCAGTACTTC few TRBJ2-4 TRBV6-1 NA
CASSQDSQSNYGYTF TGCGCCAGCAGCCAAGATTCCCAGAGTAACTATGGCTACACCTTC NA TRBJ1-2 TRBV4-1 NA
CASSVSGGSGTEAFF TGTGCCAGCAGCGTCTCGGGGGGCTCTGGGACTGAAGCTTTCTTT NA TRBJ1-1 TRBV14 NA
CASSDRYNEQFF TGTGCCAGCAGCGACAGATACAATGAGCAGTTCTTC NA TRBJ2-1 TRBV27 NA
CASSQVTSENTYEQYF TGCGCCAGCAGCCAGGTGACTAGCGAAAACACCTACGAGCAGTACTTC NA TRBJ2-7 TRBV4-1 TRBD2
CASRSWSQDQETQYF TGTGCCAGCCGCAGTTGGTCACAGGACCAAGAGACCCAGTACTTC NA TRBJ2-5 TRBV27 NA
CATSRGTSYEQYF TGTGCCACCAGCAGGGGGACTAGCTACGAGCAGTACTTC NA TRBJ2-7 TRBV15 TRBD2
CSVLMENGNTIYF TGCAGCGTCCTAATGGAGAACGGAAACACCATATATTTT NA TRBJ1-3 TRBV29-1 NA
CASVDRANYGYTF TGTGCCAGTGTCGACAGGGCTAACTATGGCTACACCTTC NA TRBJ1-2 TRBV6-1 TRBD1
CASSLGGEGGDEQYF TGTGCCAGCAGTTTGGGGGGGGAGGGAGGCGACGAGCAGTACTTC once TRBJ2-7 TRBV28 TRBD2
CASSGGTGSSLRYEQYF TGTGCCAGCTCTGGAGGGACAGGGTCGTCTCTCCGATACGAGCAGTACTTC NA TRBJ2-7 TRBV18 TRBD1
CASSKQRNTEAFF TGTGCCAGCAGCAAACAGAGGAACACTGAAGCTTTCTTT NA TRBJ1-1 TRBV7-2 NA
CASSQLRGTGYEKLFF TGTGCCAGCAGCCAATTGAGGGGGACAGGCTATGAAAAACTGTTTTTT NA TRBJ1-4 TRBV7-2 TRBD1
CASSYDTGSGNTIYF TGTGCCAGCAGTTACGACACCGGATCTGGAAACACCATATATTTT few TRBJ1-3 TRBV6-6 NA
CASSVEPLQETQYF TGTGCCAGCAGCGTAGAACCCCTGCAAGAGACCCAGTACTTC NA TRBJ2-5 TRBV9 NA
CASSFRGSYNSPLHF TGTGCCAGCAGTTTTCGTGGCTCCTATAATTCACCCCTCCACTTT NA TRBJ1-6 TRBV6-5 NA
CASSYRGTEVLKLFF TGTGCCAGCAGTTACAGGGGGACTGAGGTCTTAAAACTGTTTTTT NA TRBJ1-4 TRBV6-5 NA
CAWTPGLAGVISSNEQFF TGTGCCTGGACCCCTGGGCTAGCGGGAGTTATATCTAGCAATGAGCAGTTCTTC NA TRBJ2-1 TRBV30 TRBD2
CAYSLRQPRETQYF TGTGCCTACTCCCTCCGGCAGCCGAGGGAGACCCAGTACTTC NA TRBJ2-5 TRBV30 NA
CASSLSRAMNTEAFF TGTGCCAGCAGCTTGTCGCGCGCCATGAACACTGAAGCTTTCTTT NA TRBJ1-1 TRBV5-4 NA
CASSTSGGGDRGYTF TGTGCCAGCAGCACAAGCGGCGGAGGGGACCGTGGCTACACCTTC NA TRBJ1-2 TRBV27 NA
CASRRVGHEQYF TGCGCCAGCAGACGGGTAGGGCACGAGCAGTACTTC NA TRBJ2-7 TRBV10-2 NA
CSVDKADAPYEQYF TGCAGCGTTGACAAAGCAGACGCGCCCTACGAGCAGTACTTC NA TRBJ2-7 TRBV29-1 NA
CASSSLNSNQPQHF TGTGCCAGCAGTAGCTTAAATAGCAATCAGCCCCAGCATTTT NA TRBJ1-5 TRBV28 NA
CASSLGAGGRVSGELFF TGTGCCAGCAGCTTGGGAGCGGGAGGACGTGTATCCGGGGAGCTGTTTTTT NA TRBJ2-2 TRBV5-4 TRBD2
CAIMGSTDTQYF TGTGCCATCATGGGGAGCACAGATACGCAGTATTTT NA TRBJ2-3 TRBV10-3 NA
CASSPLAGSSYNEQFF TGTGCCAGCAGCCCACTAGCGGGGAGCTCCTACAATGAGCAGTTCTTC NA TRBJ2-1 TRBV5-6 TRBD2
CAQPGPKRDTGLDGGYTF TGTGCCCAACCCGGGCCCAAGAGGGACACCGGGCTAGATGGAGGCTACACCTTC NA TRBJ1-2 TRBV2 NA
CASSAPAIQDTQYF TGTGCCAGCTCAGCCCCCGCTATACAGGATACGCAGTATTTT NA TRBJ2-3 TRBV27 NA
CASSFKGAGVKDDSPLHF TGCGCCAGCAGCTTTAAGGGCGCAGGGGTAAAGGATGATTCACCCCTCCACTTT NA TRBJ1-6 TRBV5-1 NA
CASSFNGQFEAFF TGTGCCAGCAGTTTTAACGGACAGTTCGAAGCTTTCTTT NA TRBJ1-1 TRBV27 NA
CASSVEGRGGKLNTEAFF TGTGCCAGCAGCGTAGAGGGCAGGGGAGGTAAGCTGAACACTGAAGCTTTCTTT NA TRBJ1-1 TRBV9 NA
CASSAAWDRYNQPQHF TGTGCCAGCAGTGCGGCTTGGGACAGATACAATCAGCCCCAGCATTTT NA TRBJ1-5 TRBV28 TRBD1
CASRAGVGETQYF TGCGCCAGCAGGGCGGGGGTTGGGGAGACCCAGTACTTC NA TRBJ2-5 TRBV5-1 TRBD2
CASSFPFPGELFF TGTGCCAGCAGCTTCCCTTTTCCCGGGGAGCTGTTTTTT NA TRBJ2-2 TRBV11-2 NA
CASSDPPDFTGTDTQYF TGTGCCAGCAGCGACCCCCCGGACTTTACCGGCACAGATACGCAGTATTTT NA TRBJ2-3 TRBV9 NA
CASSHTSGDPTDTQYF TGCGCCAGCAGCCACACTAGCGGGGACCCCACAGATACGCAGTATTTT NA TRBJ2-3 TRBV4-3 TRBD2
CASSLEPGTGNTIYF TGTGCCAGCAGCTTAGAGCCAGGAACTGGAAACACCATATATTTT NA TRBJ1-3 TRBV11-2 NA
CSAESAGEQFF TGCAGTGCTGAGTCAGCGGGAGAGCAGTTCTTC NA TRBJ2-1 TRBV20-1 TRBD2
CASSQRRGGRYNEQFF TGTGCCAGCAGCCAGAGACGGGGGGGAAGGTACAATGAGCAGTTCTTC NA TRBJ2-1 TRBV4-2 TRBD2
CASWMQGAWPSNQPQHF TGCGCCAGCTGGATGCAGGGGGCCTGGCCAAGCAATCAGCCCCAGCATTTT NA TRBJ1-5 TRBV5-1 TRBD1